The 2 T cell receptor beta chains below all came from one sample that was sequenced in a study of cytomegalovirus exposure and HLA in healthy donors. The primer mix had 60 Vbeta and 13 Jbeta primers. The assay was immunoSEQ multiplex PCR, and TCRdb's table has in-frame clones only and misses some. Counted here are approximately 110,000 clones, about 16% occurring once; the ten biggest clones make up 1.9%. The sample comprised PBMCs. All receptors come from a woman aged 18-35 years in good health and CMV-seronegative.

The rearrangement uses TRBV9 and TRBJ1-6, with 11 bases aligning to TRBD1. V was clipped by 3 bases and J by 10 bases; unmatched bases: 6. The germline gives CDR1 SGDLS, CDR2 YYNGEE. This CDR3 is 15 amino acids long. This CDR3 reads CASSDGDRGYSPLHF. The CDR3 DNA follows: TGTGCCAGCAGCGACGGGGACAGGGGGTACTCACCCCTCCACTTT. Based on the CDR3 plus reference TRBV9 and TRBJ1-6, the full variable domain is DSGVTQTPKHLITATGQRVTLRCSPRSGDLSVYWYQQSLDQGLQFLIQYYNGEERAKGNILERFSAQQFPDLHSELNLSSLELGDSALYFCASSDGDRGYSPLHFGNGTRLTVT.

This chain links TRBV5-6 with TRBJ1-2; unclear D gene. From germline, CDR1 is SGHDT and CDR2 YYEEEE. The CDR3 has 12 amino acids. Trimming shortened V by 6 bases and J by 6 bases, and 12 bases separated the two germline ends. The CDR3 region is CASTPRGNGYTF. In DNA, the CDR3 is TGTGCCAGCACCCCGCGGGGAAATGGCTACACCTTC.